The sequence of this TCR beta chain was determined in a study of cytomegalovirus exposure and HLA in healthy donors. Study-wide context: There were 90 million to 130 million unique TCR beta sequences, drawn from 200 million or so T cells, in an earlier analysis.

Primers: 60 Vbeta forward and 13 Jbeta reverse. Clones were sequenced by immunoSEQ multiplex PCR, and TCRdb holds only the in-frame ones, with some missing. The sample has some 150,000 clones; over 60% are singletons. Trimming removed 0 bases at V and 6 bases at J, with 12 bases between. Germline V gene sequence: CDR1 SGHRS, CDR2 YFSETQ. This CDR3 spans 15 amino acids. Donors had nominal health at sampling but likely had unrecorded immune exposures. The sequenced material came from PBMCs. The receptor comes from a man in his forties or fifties in good health and CMV-seronegative. The gene calls are TRBV5-1 and TRBJ1-4; D unclear. This chain's CDR3 is CASSLARGIDEKLFF. DNA for the CDR3: TGCGCCAGCAGCTTGGCCAGAGGGATTGATGAAAAACTGTTTTTT.